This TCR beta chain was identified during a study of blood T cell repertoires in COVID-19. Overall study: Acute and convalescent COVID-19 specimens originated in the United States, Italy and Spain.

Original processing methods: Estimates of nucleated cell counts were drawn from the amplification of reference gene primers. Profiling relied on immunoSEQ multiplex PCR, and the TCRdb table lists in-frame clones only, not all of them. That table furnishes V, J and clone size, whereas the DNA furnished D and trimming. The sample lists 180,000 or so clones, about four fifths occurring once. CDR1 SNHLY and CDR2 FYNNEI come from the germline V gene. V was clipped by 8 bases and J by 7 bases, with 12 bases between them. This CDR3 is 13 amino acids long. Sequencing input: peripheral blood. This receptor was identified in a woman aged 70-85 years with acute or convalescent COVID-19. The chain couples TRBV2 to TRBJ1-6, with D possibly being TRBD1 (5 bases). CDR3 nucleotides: TGTGCCAGCCTCCGACAGATGAATTCACCCCTCCACTTT. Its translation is CASLRQMNSPLHF.